This entry lists 16 T cell receptor beta chains sequenced from one sample in a study of blood T cell repertoires in COVID-19. Sequencing used immunoSEQ multiplex PCR; TCRdb keeps in-frame clones, though not all of them. The sample holds around 320,000 clones; about 82% are singletons and the top ten take approximately 7.9%. What was sequenced was peripheral blood. The receptor source for this set is a human donor in a cohort sampled during active COVID-19.

The J gene is TRBJ2-7, the V gene TRBV6-1, with D perhaps TRBD1 (6 bases). CDR3 length equals 16 residues. Trimming stripped 0 bases from V and 0 bases from J, with 12 bases between. Germline CDR1 reads MNHNS; CDR2 reads SASEGT. The CDR3 nucleotides are TGTGCCAGCAGTGAAGCGCAGGGGACCATCTCCTACGAGCAGTACTTC. As protein: CASSEAQGTISYEQYF.

The rearrangement joins TRBV10-3 to TRBJ2-2, with 7 bases that match TRBD1. The J segment lost 2 bases and the V segment lost 7 bases, leaving 10 bases of the junction unmatched. Germline V gene lookup returns CDR1 ENHRY and CDR2 SYGVKD. This CDR3 has 16 residues. The chain's CDR3 is CAITRDSPLNTGELFF. CDR3 nucleotides: TGTGCCATCACCCGGGACAGCCCACTCAACACCGGGGAGCTGTTTTTT.

The V gene is TRBV12-3 or TRBV12-4, the J gene TRBJ2-7; 7 bases map to TRBD1. J lost 2 bases, V lost 5 bases, and 3 bases had no gene match. The CDR3 consists of 13 residues. The CDR3, as DNA: TGTGCCAGCAGTAGACAGGGAGCCTACGAGCAGTACTTC. It encodes CASSRQGAYEQYF.

This clone has just a few counts. Other DNA sequences in this sample translate to the same CDR3. V usage is TRBV6-5 and J usage is TRBJ1-6; D perhaps matches TRBD1 (5 bases). CDR3 length: 15 residues. V lost 2 bases and J lost 1, with 6 bases in between. Germline values: CDR1 MNHEY, CDR2 SVGAGI. The CDR3 here is CASSYRGSYNSPLHF. In DNA, the CDR3 is TGTGCCAGCAGTTACAGGGGATCCTATAATTCACCCCTCCACTTT.

The chain recombines TRBV6-5 with TRBJ1-5, with D maybe TRBD1 (5 bases). This CDR3 is built from 15 residues. Trimming pared 6 bases from V and 0 bases from J, leaving 12 bases between. Per germline, CDR1 MNHEY and CDR2 SVGAGI. This CDR3 reads CASRRQLDSNQPQHF. In DNA form, the CDR3 reads TGTGCCAGCAGAAGACAGTTGGATAGCAATCAGCCCCAGCATTTT.

The CDR3 spells CASSLDLGGNYNEQFF. The DNA of the CDR3 is TGTGCCAGCAGCTTAGATCTTGGAGGGAACTACAATGAGCAGTTCTTC. The rearrangement joins TRBV11-3 to TRBJ2-1; possible D gene TRBD2, 6 bases. Trimming removed 0 bases at V and 3 bases at J, with 12 bases between. Germline CDR1 and CDR2: SGHNT and YENEEA. The CDR3 loop spans 16 amino acids.

This chain uses TRBV24-1 with TRBJ2-1; TRBD1 is a possible D gene (5 bases). The CDR3 consists of 16 residues. Trimming shortened V by 6 bases and J by 6 bases, and 20 bases separated the two germline ends. From germline, CDR1 is KGHDR and CDR2 SFDVKD. The CDR3 reads CATSPKWPRTTNEQFF. The DNA of the CDR3 is TGTGCCACCAGTCCAAAATGGCCCCGGACAACCAATGAGCAGTTCTTC.

J is TRBJ1-1 and V is TRBV19; D is unresolved. This CDR3 spans 15 amino acids. V was trimmed by 2 bases and J by 1 base, leaving 11 bases between them. Germline V gene data show CDR1 as LNHDA and CDR2 as SQIVND (reference sequence). The CDR3 spells CASSIFIGGNTEAFF. In DNA, the CDR3 is TGTGCCAGTAGTATATTCATTGGCGGGAACACTGAAGCTTTCTTT.

The chain links TRBV7-8 to TRBJ2-1, with unresolved D. The CDR3 covers 15 residues. V was clipped by 3 bases and J by 0 bases, with 9 bases between them. Germline CDR1 reads SGHVS; CDR2 reads FQNEAQ. The CDR3 loop is CASSFHRHSYNEQFF. DNA of the CDR3: TGTGCCAGCAGCTTTCACCGACACTCCTACAATGAGCAGTTCTTC.

The CDR3 region has the DNA TGCGCCAGCAGCCAAGAGGGACAGGGGAGAGAAAAACTGTTTTTT. Encoded protein: CASSQEGQGREKLFF. The rearrangement uses TRBV4-1 and TRBJ1-4; 10 bases line up with TRBD1. Germline CDR1 reads MGHRA; CDR2 reads YSYEKL. The CDR3 spans 15 residues. After removal of 0 bases from V and 8 bases from J, the junction contained 3 bases not matched to a gene.

The J gene is TRBJ1-5, the V gene TRBV5-5; 7 nucleotides line up with TRBD1. Germline lookup yields CDR1 SGHKS and CDR2 YYEKEE (reference sequence). V gave up 3 bases and J gave up 0 bases; unmatched junction bases: 3. The CDR3 totals 15 residues. The CDR3 region has the DNA TGTGCCAGCAGCTCGACAGGGAGTAGCAATCAGCCCCAGCATTTT. Translating gives CASSSTGSSNQPQHF.

V gene TRBV3-1 (or the pseudogene TRBV3-2) combines with J gene TRBJ2-7; TRBD2 agrees at 7 bases. The CDR3 covers 16 residues. V was clipped by 4 bases and J by 2 bases; unmatched bases: 11. The V gene's germline CDR1 is LGHDT and CDR2 YNNKEL (reference sequence). The CDR3 nucleotides are TGTGCCAGCAGCCCGGCATGGCGGGGGACCCCCTACGAGCAGTACTTC. This encodes CASSPAWRGTPYEQYF.

The chain recombines TRBV27 with TRBJ1-2, with TRBD1 matching 8 bases. The germline V gene encodes CDR1 MNHEY and CDR2 SMNVEV (reference sequence). The CDR3 sequence is 14 residues long. V lost 5 bases, J lost 4 bases, and 6 bases stayed unmatched. CDR3 nucleotide sequence: TGTGCCAGCAGTAGACAGGGGCCTCCCTATGGCTACACCTTC. Translation gives CASSRQGPPYGYTF.

V is TRBV4-1 and J is TRBJ2-1; 14 bases fit TRBD2. Germline-derived CDR1 and CDR2 are MGHRA and YSYEKL. V trimming: 4 bases; J trimming: 8 bases; junction bases outside the gene matches: 7. The CDR3 spans 16 residues. This chain's CDR3 is CASSPTTSGGEDEQFF. The DNA for the CDR3 is TGCGCCAGCAGCCCGACGACTAGCGGGGGGGAAGATGAGCAGTTCTTC.

The chain joins TRBV19 to TRBJ1-2; a possible D gene is TRBD1 (5 bases). V dropped 5 bases and J dropped 7 bases, with 14 bases sitting between them. The V gene's germline CDR1 is LNHDA and CDR2 SQIVND (reference sequence). The CDR3 covers 13 residues. The CDR3 sequence is CASSGPRQGGYTF. The CDR3, as DNA: TGTGCCAGTAGTGGGCCTCGCCAGGGTGGCTACACCTTC.

V gene TRBV27 combines with J gene TRBJ2-3; tentatively, D is TRBD1 (6 bases). CDR3 length equals 14 residues. CDR1 MNHEY and CDR2 SMNVEV come from the germline V gene (reference sequence). V gave up 5 bases and J gave up 2 bases, with 11 bases separating them. CDR3 nucleotides: TGTGCCAGCAGTGTTAGACAGGCCACAGATACGCAGTATTTT. Translated, it gives CASSVRQATDTQYF.